This T cell receptor beta chain was observed in a study of cytomegalovirus exposure and HLA in healthy donors. Overall study: About 85 million unique TCRs from HLA-typed donors were held in an early release of data. Study-level points and caveats: The authors assumed roughly uniform sequencing depth across donors for presence/absence analyses. There were three CMV-associated chains whose specificity for CMV antigens was confirmed in vitro. DRB1 had the most TCR associations and HLA-C the fewest, a later analysis found, with rates varying by HLA locus.

This clone occurred once. Its antigen is not identified. 13 Jbeta primers and 60 Vbeta primers were used for the PCR. Clones were sequenced by immunoSEQ multiplex PCR, and TCRdb holds only the in-frame ones, with some missing. This sample has roughly 150,000 clones, with around 80% found just once. This CDR3 has 13 amino acids. V was trimmed by 4 bases and J by 7 bases, leaving 13 bases between them. Germline lookup yields CDR1 ENHRY and CDR2 SYGVKD. This clonotype was sampled from a girl aged 5-17 years in good health and CMV-seropositive. The rearrangement joins TRBV10-3 to TRBJ1-1; possible D gene TRBD1, 6 bases. Input material: PBMCs. The DNA of the CDR3 is TGTGCCATCAGTGGGCCGGGGGGCGGTGAAGCTTTCTTT. This codes for CAISGPGGGEAFF.